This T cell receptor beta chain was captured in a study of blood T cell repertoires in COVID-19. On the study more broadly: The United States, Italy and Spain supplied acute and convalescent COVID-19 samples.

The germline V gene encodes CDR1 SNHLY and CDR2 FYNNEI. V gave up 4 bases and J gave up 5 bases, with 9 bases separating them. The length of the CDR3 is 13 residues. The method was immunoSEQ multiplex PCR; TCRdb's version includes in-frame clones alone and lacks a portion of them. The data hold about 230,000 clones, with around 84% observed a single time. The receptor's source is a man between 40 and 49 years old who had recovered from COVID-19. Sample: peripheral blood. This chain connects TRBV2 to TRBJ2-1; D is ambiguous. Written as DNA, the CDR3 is TGTGCCAGCAGTGTAGAGATGAACAATGAGCAGTTCTTC. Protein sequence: CASSVEMNNEQFF.